This entry concerns a single T cell receptor (beta chain). The antigen remains undetermined. One entry per CDR3 protein, called by TCRdb with MiXCR from the reads. The table has around 430,000 distinct CDR3 sequences, about two fifths seen once; the top ten hold about two fifths. This sample was taken from a study of T cell repertoires in cytomegalovirus infection. Background on the study: CMV infection together with matching HLA type was indicated by public TCR beta signatures.

Study conclusions and caveats: Dominant in the ex vivo response were TCR beta clonotypes restricted by HLA-C and specific for CMV. Cumulative public TCR beta family frequency identified CMV carriers with the relevant HLA.

From germline, CDR1 is MNHEY and CDR2 SMNVEV (reference sequence). J gave up 6 bases and V 5 bases, and 12 bases lay outside the gene matches. The CDR3 has 16 residues. The chain has TRBV27 and TRBJ2-7, with TRBD2 matching over 11 bases. The sequencing used cultured PBMCs, collected from culture after CMV antigen stimulation. The receptor was derived from a human donor in good health (CMV status not recorded). Some clones in this sample may be carry-over from other donors' samples. DNA for the CDR3: TGTGCCAGCAGTCTGAGTGGTAGCGGGAGGGTTGCCGAGCAGTACTTC. Translated: CASSLSGSGRVAEQYF.